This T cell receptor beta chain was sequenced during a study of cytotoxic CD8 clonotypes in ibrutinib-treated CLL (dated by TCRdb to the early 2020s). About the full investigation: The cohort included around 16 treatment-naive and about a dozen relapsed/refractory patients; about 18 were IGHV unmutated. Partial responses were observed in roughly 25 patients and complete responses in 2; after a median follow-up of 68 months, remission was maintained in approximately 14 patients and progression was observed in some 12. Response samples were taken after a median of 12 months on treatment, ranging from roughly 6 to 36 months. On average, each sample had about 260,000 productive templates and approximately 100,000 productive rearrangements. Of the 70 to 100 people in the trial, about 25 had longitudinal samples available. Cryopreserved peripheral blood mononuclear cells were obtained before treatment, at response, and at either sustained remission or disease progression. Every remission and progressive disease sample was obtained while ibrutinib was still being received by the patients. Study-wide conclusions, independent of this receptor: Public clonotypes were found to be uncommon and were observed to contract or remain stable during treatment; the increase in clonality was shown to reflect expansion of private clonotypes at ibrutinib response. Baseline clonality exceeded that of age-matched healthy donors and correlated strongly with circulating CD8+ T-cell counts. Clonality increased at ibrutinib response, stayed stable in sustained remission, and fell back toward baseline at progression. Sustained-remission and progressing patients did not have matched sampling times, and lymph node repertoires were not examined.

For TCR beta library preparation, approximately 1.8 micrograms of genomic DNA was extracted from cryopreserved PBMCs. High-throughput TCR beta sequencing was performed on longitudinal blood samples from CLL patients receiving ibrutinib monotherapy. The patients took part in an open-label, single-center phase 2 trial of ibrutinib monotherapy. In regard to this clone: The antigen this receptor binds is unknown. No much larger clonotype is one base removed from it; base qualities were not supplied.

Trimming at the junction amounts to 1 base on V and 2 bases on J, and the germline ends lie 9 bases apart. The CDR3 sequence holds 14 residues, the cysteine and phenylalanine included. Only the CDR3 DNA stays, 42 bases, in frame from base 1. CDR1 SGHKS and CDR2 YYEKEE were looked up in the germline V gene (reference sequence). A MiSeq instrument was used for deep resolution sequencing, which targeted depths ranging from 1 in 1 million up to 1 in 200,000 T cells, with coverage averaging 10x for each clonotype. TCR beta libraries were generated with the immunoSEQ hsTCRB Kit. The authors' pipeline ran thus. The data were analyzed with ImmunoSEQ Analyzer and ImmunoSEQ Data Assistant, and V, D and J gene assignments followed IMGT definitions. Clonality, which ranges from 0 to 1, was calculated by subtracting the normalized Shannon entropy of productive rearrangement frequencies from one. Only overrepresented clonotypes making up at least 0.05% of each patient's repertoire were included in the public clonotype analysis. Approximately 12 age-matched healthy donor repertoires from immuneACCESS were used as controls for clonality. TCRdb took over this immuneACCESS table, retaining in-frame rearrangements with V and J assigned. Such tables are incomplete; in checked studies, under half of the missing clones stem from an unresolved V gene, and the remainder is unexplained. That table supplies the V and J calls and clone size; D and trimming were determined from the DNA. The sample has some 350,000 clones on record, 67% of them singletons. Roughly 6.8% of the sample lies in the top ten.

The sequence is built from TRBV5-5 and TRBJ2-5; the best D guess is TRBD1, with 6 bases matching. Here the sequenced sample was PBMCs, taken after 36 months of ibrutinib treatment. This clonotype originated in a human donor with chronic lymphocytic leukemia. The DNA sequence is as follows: TGTGCCAGCAGCTTGAGGACAGATCAAGAGACCCAGTACTTC. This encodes CASSLRTDQETQYF.